What follows are 8 T cell receptor beta chains derived from one specimen sequenced in a study of blood T cell repertoires in COVID-19 (TCRdb year 2020). The method behind the library was the immunoSEQ multiplex PCR assay. Held by TCRdb, this immuneACCESS table contains in-frame sequences only and omits some clones. Under half of the omission traces to an unresolved V gene where checked; the cause of the rest is unknown. For this sample the table gives 250,000 or so clones, of which around four fifths were detected only once. About 3.6% of the sample belongs to the ten largest clones. The specimen was PBMCs or T cells enriched from blood (not recorded which). The receptors were sampled from a middle-aged woman who had been exposed to COVID-19.

About this clone itself: The same CDR3 can be traced to other DNA sequences in this sample. This chain connects TRBV7-9 to TRBJ2-7; weak D call: TRBD1 (5 bases). Germline CDR1 and CDR2: SEHNR and FQNEAQ (reference sequence). V was pared by 0 bases and J by 3 bases, with 9 bases between. The CDR3 runs to 14 residues. The CDR3 nucleotides are TGTGCCAGCAGCTTAGCCGGACAAAGCTACGAGCAGTACTTC. It yields the protein CASSLAGQSYEQYF.

This clone was detected a few times. The chain recombines TRBV27 with TRBJ2-7; D unclear. This CDR3 spans 13 amino acids. The ends were cut back, 6 bases at V and 7 bases at J, with 16 bases in the middle. CDR1 and CDR2 from the germline V gene are MNHEY and SMNVEV (reference sequence). CDR3 bases: TGTGCCAGCAGGCGAGTAGACTTGATAGAGCAGTACTTC. Amino acid sequence: CASRRVDLIEQYF.

V gene TRBV5-4 combines with J gene TRBJ2-5; a weak D match, TRBD2 (7 bases). The CDR3 covers 15 residues. V lost 5 bases and J lost 2, with 16 bases in between. Per germline, CDR1 SGHNT and CDR2 YYREEE (reference sequence). The CDR3 spells CASSRGGGPQETQYF. The DNA of the CDR3 is TGTGCCAGCAGTAGAGGCGGGGGCCCACAAGAGACCCAGTACTTC.

The chain couples TRBV2 to TRBJ2-1; a weak D match, TRBD2 (6 bases). CDR1 is SNHLY and CDR2 is FYNNEI in the germline V gene. V lost 8 bases and J 12 bases, leaving 20 bases between the germline ends. The CDR3 runs 13 residues. In DNA, the CDR3 is TGTGCCAGCTTACGGGACTCTTCGGAGGGGCAGTTCTTC. Its protein is CASLRDSSEGQFF.

The chain carries TRBV29-1 and TRBJ1-1; 7 bases match TRBD1. From germline, CDR1 is SQVTM and CDR2 ANQGSEA. The trim removed 7 bases at V and 2 bases at J, leaving 10 bases unmatched. CDR3 length: 14 residues. Here the CDR3 reads CSAPGGGFNTEAFF. CDR3 DNA sequence: TGCAGCGCCCCAGGGGGTGGATTCAACACTGAAGCTTTCTTT.

This CDR3 is CASSSGQGQLFF. In DNA form, the CDR3 reads TGTGCCAGCAGCTCGGGACAGGGCCAACTGTTTTTT. V and J are TRBV5-6 and TRBJ1-4, with 9 bases matching TRBD1. The CDR3 sequence is 12 residues long. V trimming: 3 bases; J trimming: 12 bases; junction bases outside the gene matches: 3. From germline, CDR1 is SGHDT and CDR2 YYEEEE.

This chain connects TRBV7-2 to TRBJ2-5, with D hard to call. Germline V gene lookup returns CDR1 SGHTA and CDR2 FQGNSA. The V and J ends lost 0 bases and 5 bases respectively, with 7 bases between them. This CDR3 region has 13 residues. CDR3 in amino acids: CASSLASAETQYF. For the CDR3, the DNA is TGTGCCAGCAGCTTAGCCTCTGCGGAGACCCAGTACTTC.

The V and J genes are TRBV6-5 and TRBJ2-3, with TRBD2 identical over 7 bases. The CDR3 length is 15 residues. V lost 3 bases and J lost 3; bases outside the gene matches: 6. From germline, CDR1 is MNHEY and CDR2 SVGAGI. CDR3 amino acids: CASSYPGGGTDTQYF. CDR3 nucleotides: TGTGCCAGCAGTTATCCCGGCGGGGGAACAGATACGCAGTATTTT.